This entry features one T cell receptor beta chain sequence. This clone's antigen is unknown. No per-base quality is available; no much larger clone lies one base away. The sample belongs to a study of blood T cells in healthy people across ages (dated by TCRdb to 2014 to 2015). Concerning the study at large: In model experiments, template switching captured about one uniquely barcoded TCR beta cDNA molecule for every two T cells. Age-related changes in TCR beta repertoire diversity were measured in the study by deep sequencing normalized with unique cDNA molecular identifiers. For two donors (one aged 18 to 30 and one aged 80 or older), the study analyzed two additional independent replicas of 1 million unique cDNA reads from the same blood draw. To avoid experimental bias, donors of different ages were distributed randomly across sequencing lanes. The donors were split into four age groups: young (average approximately 16 years), middle-aged (roughly 39), aged (approximately 60) and long-lived (under 85). Here is what the overall study found, with its caveats: There was a strong correlation between observed TCR beta diversity and the percentage of naive T cells measured by flow cytometry. Conclusive comparison of naive and antigen-experienced compartments was prevented by the profiling of bulk unsorted PBMCs. Because the CMV infection status of the donors was unknown, age-related changes in expanded clonotypes may potentially have been confounded. Compared with the aged group, the long-lived group had more naive CD4+ T cells, fewer expanded clones and increased TCR diversity, a pattern suggesting age selection. Estimates of total diversity from one million sequenced T cells were regarded as lower bounds and underestimates. Observed TCR beta diversity per million T cells fell roughly linearly with age, and a significant reduction was already apparent by age around 40.

Libraries were made using 5' RACE. The run used an Illumina HiSeq 2500. A second about 7 to 11 cycle PCR used a sample-barcoded 5' primer and a J-beta primer mix. Each TCR beta cDNA molecule received a unique molecular identifier from a template-switch 5' adaptor carrying 12 random nucleotides. Each sample yielded at least 2.5 million CDR3-containing paired-end reads. First-strand cDNA was synthesized from all RNA with the Mint cDNA synthesis kit, primed by a TRBC-specific oligonucleotide. All cDNA was treated with uracil-DNA glycosylase and then went through a first 18-cycle PCR with the universal primers M1SS and BC2_uni_R. In the source study's methods: For normalization, 1 million high-quality reads, each with a distinct molecular identifier, were randomly selected from each sample. Reads with shared molecular identifiers were discarded instead of being binned into consensus sequences. MiTCR, set to a Q25 quality threshold and the strictest error-elimination algorithm, was used for CDR3 identification, clonotype clustering and error correction. A nonparametric unseen species model using Euler transformation provided a lower-bound estimate of total TCR beta diversity. Starting from the raw public reads, TCRdb applied fastp trimming at Q25, assembled clones with MiXCR and retained in-frame beta chains. Entries that share a CDR3 protein sequence are merged under the most common genes and DNA. What appears here as the V and J calls and clone size reflects TCRdb's work, not the paper's. The sample data list hundreds of thousands of distinct CDR3 sequences, and 25% to 30% of these were observed just once. More than 15% of the sample goes to the ten largest clones.

Donors were around 37 systemically healthy Caucasian individuals from Russia aged roughly 6 to 90 years. Each donor gave 8 to 10 milliliters of peripheral blood, drawn into EDTA-treated Vacutainer tubes. Ficoll-Paque density-gradient centrifugation was used to isolate PBMCs, with at least 6 million obtained per sample. Trizol reagent was used to extract total RNA from the PBMCs, yielding at least 5 micrograms per sample. The percentages of naive CD45RAhigh/CD27high T cells were determined by flow cytometry on a PBMC aliquot from every donor. Relative to germline, V is missing 3 bases and J is missing 5 bases, with 8 bases of the junction outside any gene match. The germline V gene encodes CDR1 SGHRS and CDR2 YFSETQ. The CDR3 runs 16 amino acids, cysteine and phenylalanine included. Just CDR3 DNA is preserved here, 48 bases in frame from base 1.

This TCR derives from a woman of 80 years or more in good health. The sequenced material came from blood. This chain is built from TRBV5-1 and TRBJ2-3, with TRBD1 matching 11 junction bases. The nucleotide sequence reads as follows: TGCGCCAGCAGCTCACCCGGACAGGGGGCTGGAGATACGCAGTATTTT. Its amino acids are CASSSPGQGAGDTQYF. With the rest looked up from the reference TRBV5-1 and TRBJ2-3 genes rather than sequenced, the full variable domain is KAGVTQTPRYLIKTRGQQVTLSCSPISGHRSVSWYQQTPGQGLQFLFEYFSETQRNKGNFPGRFSGRQFSNSRSEMNVSTLELGDSALYLCASSSPGQGAGDTQYFGPGTRLTVL.